The 19 T cell receptor beta chains below come from one sample, sequenced in a study of cytomegalovirus exposure and HLA in healthy donors. The PCR contained 60 Vbeta and 13 Jbeta primers. Here immunoSEQ multiplex PCR was the method, and the copy in TCRdb shows in-frame clones only, minus some. Recorded for this sample: around 63,000 clones. What was sequenced was PBMCs. These receptors all come from a woman under 40 in good health and CMV-seronegative.

The chain carries TRBV6-1 and TRBJ1-2, with 9 nucleotides matching TRBD1. The CDR3 spans 14 residues. The V and J ends lost 5 bases and 4 bases, in that order; junction bases with no gene match: 5. Looked up from germline, CDR1 is MNHNS and CDR2 is SASEGT. CDR3 sequence: CASSTSDRGYGYTF. CDR3 in DNA: TGTGCCAGCAGTACATCGGACAGGGGCTATGGCTACACCTTC.

The chain is built from TRBV28 and TRBJ2-1; no firm D call. With 6 bases removed from V and 4 bases from J, the gap between germline ends came to 4 bases. Germline values: CDR1 MDHEN, CDR2 SYDVKM. The CDR3 is made up of 11 amino acids. The CDR3 DNA follows: TGTGCCAGCAGCTATTACAATGAGCAGTTCTTC. This sequence encodes CASSYYNEQFF.

This chain links TRBV7-2 with TRBJ1-3; D remains unclear. From germline, CDR1 is SGHTA and CDR2 FQGNSA. The germline V and J ends were trimmed by 4 bases and 0 bases, with 10 bases remaining between them. The CDR3 consists of 15 residues. CDR3 sequence (DNA): TGTGCCAGCAGCTCCCCCCGGTTCTCTGGAAACACCATATATTTT. It specifies CASSSPRFSGNTIYF.

The chain joins TRBV25-1 to TRBJ2-4, with TRBD1 as a possible D gene (5 bases). Deletions cut 9 bases from V and 0 bases from J, with 12 bases between. Germline V gene lookup returns CDR1 MGHDK and CDR2 SYGVNS. The CDR3 covers 14 residues. DNA of the CDR3: TGTGCCAGACTTTCAGGGCTAGCCAAAAACATTCAGTACTTC. It encodes CARLSGLAKNIQYF.

The chain recombines TRBV28 with TRBJ2-7, with TRBD1 matching 7 bases. J lost 2 bases, V lost 3 bases, and 13 bases had no gene match. The CDR3 loop spans 17 amino acids. The germline gives CDR1 MDHEN, CDR2 SYDVKM. The CDR3 sequence is CASSFPDRALPTYEQYF. The CDR3 region has the DNA TGTGCCAGCAGTTTCCCTGACAGGGCCCTTCCAACCTACGAGCAGTACTTC.

The chain joins TRBV4-2 to TRBJ1-4, with TRBD1 as a possible D gene (5 bases). The CDR3 is 15 amino acids. The germline V gene has CDR1 LGHNA and CDR2 YNFKEQ. Trimming removed 4 bases from V and 0 bases from J, with 9 bases in between. The CDR3, as DNA: TGTGCCAGCAGCCCCGACAGCGCAACTAATGAAAAACTGTTTTTT. Its translation is CASSPDSATNEKLFF.

The rearrangement uses TRBV30 and TRBJ1-5; D perhaps matches TRBD1 (6 bases). The germline V and J ends were trimmed by 0 bases and 7 bases, with 19 bases remaining between them. There are 16 residues in the CDR3. The germline V gene has CDR1 GTSNPN and CDR2 SVGIG (reference sequence). CDR3 DNA: TGTGCCTGGAGTGTGGGGAGAACAGGGTCGGGGCAGCCCCAGCATTTT. Protein product: CAWSVGRTGSGQPQHF. The full variable domain, completed using reference TRBV30 and TRBJ1-5, is SQTIHQWPATLVQPVGSPLSLECTVEGTSNPNLYWYRQAAGRGLQLLFYSVGIGQISSEVPQNLSASRPQDRQFILSSKKLLLSDSGFYLCAWSVGRTGSGQPQHFGDGTRLSIL.

The CDR3 DNA reads as TGTGCCAGCAGTGGTCGGCGGGGGGACTCCTACAATGAGCAGTTCTTC. Translation gives CASSGRRGDSYNEQFF. The J gene is TRBJ2-1, the V gene TRBV6-1; 8 bases match TRBD2. CDR3 length: 16 residues. V trimming: 4 bases; J trimming: 0 bases; junction bases outside the gene matches: 5. Germline V gene sequence: CDR1 MNHNS, CDR2 SASEGT.

This chain joins TRBV9 and TRBJ2-2; D possibly corresponds to TRBD1 (5 bases). Germline values: CDR1 SGDLS, CDR2 YYNGEE. The CDR3 contains 15 residues. V dropped 4 bases and J dropped 6 bases, with 16 bases sitting between them. The CDR3 loop is CASSRGQLGSGELFF. The CDR3 DNA follows: TGTGCCAGCAGCCGCGGACAACTTGGGTCCGGGGAGCTGTTTTTT.

The chain couples TRBV28 to TRBJ2-7; 7 bases agree with TRBD2. This CDR3 has 16 amino acids. Germline CDR1 and CDR2: MDHEN and SYDVKM. The trim removed 6 bases at V and 2 bases at J, leaving 13 bases unmatched. CDR3 coding DNA: TGTGCCAGCAGATCGGGCGGGAGAGGTCCAACCTACGAGCAGTACTTC. Its protein product is CASRSGGRGPTYEQYF.

DNA for the CDR3: TGCGCCAGCAGCCAAGATCGCAGGGATGGCTACACCTTC. This gives the protein CASSQDRRDGYTF. The chain links TRBV4-3 to TRBJ1-2; a weak D match, TRBD1 (5 bases). Trimming shortened V by 0 bases and J by 6 bases, and 8 bases separated the two germline ends. The CDR3 is 13 residues long. Per the germline V gene, CDR1 is LGHNA and CDR2 is YSLEER.

The rearrangement uses TRBV5-6 and TRBJ2-7; perhaps TRBD2 as D (5 bases). Germline CDR1 and CDR2: SGHDT and YYEEEE. V lost 1 base, J lost 2 bases, and 13 bases lay in between. This CDR3 region has 15 residues. The CDR3 DNA follows: TGTGCCAGCAGCTTGCGTCGGACTCTCGCCTACGAGCAGTACTTC. Its protein is CASSLRRTLAYEQYF.

This chain uses TRBV6-5 with TRBJ1-2; D might be TRBD1 (6 bases). Germline CDR1 reads MNHEY; CDR2 reads SVGAGI. The length of the CDR3 is 12 residues. V was shortened by 6 bases and J by 6 bases, with 11 bases between the two germline ends. CDR3 in amino acids: CASSRSGDGYTF. In DNA, the CDR3 is TGTGCCAGCAGCCGCTCAGGGGATGGCTACACCTTC.

J is TRBJ1-5 and V is TRBV28; D is uncertain. Germline CDR1 reads MDHEN; CDR2 reads SYDVKM. V gave up 5 bases and J gave up 6 bases, with 8 bases separating them. This CDR3 contains 12 residues. The CDR3 sequence is CASSPPVQPQHF. CDR3 DNA: TGTGCCAGCAGTCCTCCGGTTCAGCCCCAGCATTTT.

The genes are TRBV29-1 and TRBJ1-4, with 11 positions matching TRBD1. CDR3 size: 13 residues. The germline V gene encodes CDR1 SQVTM and CDR2 ANQGSEA. Unmatched junction bases numbered 4, after V lost 5 bases and J lost 8 bases. The CDR3 protein is CSVKGQGAEKLFF. The CDR3 DNA reads as TGCAGCGTTAAAGGACAGGGGGCGGAAAAACTGTTTTTT.

The V gene is TRBV19, the J gene TRBJ1-2, with a tentative D call TRBD1 (5 bases). Germline-derived CDR1 and CDR2 are LNHDA and SQIVND (reference sequence). This CDR3 is 13 amino acids long. Trimming cost V 10 bases and J 4 bases, with 16 bases left between them. The CDR3 nucleotides read TGTGCCACTCAGGTCAGGGATCGCTATGGCTACACCTTC. Amino acid sequence: CATQVRDRYGYTF.

The rearrangement joins TRBV4-3 to TRBJ2-2; maybe TRBD2 (5 bases). The germline V gene encodes CDR1 LGHNA and CDR2 YSLEER. Trimming left V 3 bases short and J 6 bases short, with 11 bases between. CDR3 size: 14 residues. The chain's CDR3 is CASSHGPRAGELFF. CDR3 bases: TGCGCCAGCAGCCACGGGCCGAGGGCCGGGGAGCTGTTTTTT.

The genes are TRBV5-1 and TRBJ2-1; 11 positions match TRBD1. Trimming took 4 bases from V and 2 from J; bases not matched to a gene: 5. This CDR3 contains 16 residues. Germline lookup yields CDR1 SGHRS and CDR2 YFSETQ. The chain's CDR3 is CASSTGQGAPYNEQFF. CDR3 coding DNA: TGCGCCAGCAGCACCGGACAGGGGGCGCCCTACAATGAGCAGTTCTTC.

The gene calls are TRBV7-3 and TRBJ1-2; D uncertain. CDR3 length equals 13 residues. Germline CDR1 is SGHTA and CDR2 is FQGTGA. V was cut by 2 bases and J by 7 bases, with 11 bases left in between. Here the CDR3 reads CASSLRGLGGYTF. The DNA of the CDR3 is TGTGCCAGCAGCTTACGAGGGTTGGGTGGCTACACCTTC.